The present TCR beta chain was sequenced within a study of CD8 T cells in Susac syndrome. A single count supports this clonotype. Trimming took 2 bases from V and 3 from J, leaving 13 bases between them. Germline values: CDR1 DFQATT, CDR2 SNEGSKA (reference sequence). The CDR3 is made up of 14 amino acids. Reverse transcription of about 0.45 to 1 ug RNA used random hexamers. TCRdb re-derived calls from the immunoSEQ multiplex PCR reads in MiXCR, one entry per CDR3 protein. There are about 240,000 distinct CDR3 sequences in the sample; almost 97% occur only once, and around 0.1% lies in the top ten. This sequence originates from a human donor with Susac syndrome. The sample taken for sequencing was CD4+ T cells from PBMCs. The V gene is TRBV20-1, the J gene TRBJ2-5; D is perhaps TRBD2 (5 bases). The CDR3 region is CSARRPRAEETQYF. CDR3 in DNA: TGCAGTGCTAGAAGGCCGAGGGCTGAAGAGACCCAGTACTTC.